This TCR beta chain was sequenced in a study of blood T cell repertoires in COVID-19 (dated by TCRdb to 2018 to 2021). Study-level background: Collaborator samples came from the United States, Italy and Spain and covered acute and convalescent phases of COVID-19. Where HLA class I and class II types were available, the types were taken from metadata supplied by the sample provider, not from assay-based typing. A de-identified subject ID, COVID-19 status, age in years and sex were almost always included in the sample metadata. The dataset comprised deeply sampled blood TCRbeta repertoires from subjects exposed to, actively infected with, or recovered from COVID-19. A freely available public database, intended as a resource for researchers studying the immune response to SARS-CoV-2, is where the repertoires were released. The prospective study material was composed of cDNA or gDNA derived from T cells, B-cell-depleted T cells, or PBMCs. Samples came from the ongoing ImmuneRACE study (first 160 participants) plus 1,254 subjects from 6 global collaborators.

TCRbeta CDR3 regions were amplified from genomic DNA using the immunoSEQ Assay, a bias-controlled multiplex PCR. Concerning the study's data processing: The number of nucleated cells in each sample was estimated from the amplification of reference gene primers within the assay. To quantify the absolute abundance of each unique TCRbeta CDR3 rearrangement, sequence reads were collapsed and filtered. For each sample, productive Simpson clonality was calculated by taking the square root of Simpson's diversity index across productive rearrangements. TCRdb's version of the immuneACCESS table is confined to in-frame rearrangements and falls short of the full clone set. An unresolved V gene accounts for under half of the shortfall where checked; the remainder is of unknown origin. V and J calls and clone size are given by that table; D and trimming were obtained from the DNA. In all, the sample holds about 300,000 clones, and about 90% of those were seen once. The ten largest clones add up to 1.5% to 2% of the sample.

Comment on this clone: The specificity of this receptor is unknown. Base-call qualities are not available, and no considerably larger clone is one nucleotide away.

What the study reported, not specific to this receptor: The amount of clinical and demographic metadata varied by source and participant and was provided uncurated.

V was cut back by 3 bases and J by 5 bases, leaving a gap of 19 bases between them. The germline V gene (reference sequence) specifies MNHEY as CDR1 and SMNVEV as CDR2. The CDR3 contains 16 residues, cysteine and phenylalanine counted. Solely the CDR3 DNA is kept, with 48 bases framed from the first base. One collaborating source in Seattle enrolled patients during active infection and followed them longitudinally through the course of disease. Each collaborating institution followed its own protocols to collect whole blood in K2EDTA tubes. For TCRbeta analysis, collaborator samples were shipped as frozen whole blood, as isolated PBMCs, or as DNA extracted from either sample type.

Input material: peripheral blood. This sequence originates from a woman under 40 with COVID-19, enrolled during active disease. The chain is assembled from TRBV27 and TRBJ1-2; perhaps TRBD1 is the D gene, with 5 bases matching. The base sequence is TGTGCCAGCAGTTTGTTGGGAGGGGAAGAATCTTATGGCTACACCTTC. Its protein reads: CASSLLGGEESYGYTF.